This T cell receptor beta chain emerged from a study of CD8 T cells in Susac syndrome. The authors sequenced TCR beta from blood CD8+ and CD4+ T cells. An amount of RNA that ranged from about 0.45 to 1 ug was reverse transcribed with random hexamers. Coverage of TCR beta CDR3 amplification by immunoSEQ multiplex PCR extended to 54 Vbeta and 13 Jbeta. MiXCR, applied by TCRdb to the immunoSEQ multiplex PCR reads, yields one record per CDR3 protein. The sample lists 330,000 or so distinct CDR3 sequences; approximately 90% were seen once. V was pared by 4 bases and J by 8 bases, with 4 bases between. CDR1 and CDR2 from the germline V gene are SNHLY and FYNNEI. The CDR3 loop spans 10 amino acids.

J is TRBJ2-3 and V is TRBV2; D is undetermined. This receptor was obtained from a human donor with multiple sclerosis. The sequenced sample was CD8+ T cells from PBMCs. The CDR3 region is CASSGGTQYF. The CDR3 DNA reads TGTGCCAGCAGTGGGGGTACGCAGTATTTT.